These 24 T cell receptor beta chains were all obtained from the same sample, sequenced in a study of beta chain features in type 1 diabetes. The whole isolated RNA underwent reverse transcription, so sequencing captured expressed TCRB transcripts. TCRdb's copy holds only in-frame clones and misses some; the assay was immunoSEQ multiplex PCR. Here the sample spans 300,000 to 350,000 clones, 6.5% to 10% being singletons. Specimen: central memory CD4+ T cells from blood. The receptor set was obtained from a woman between 18 and 30 years old in good health.

This chain uses TRBV6-1 with TRBJ1-3; D is possibly TRBD1 (5 bases). The CDR3 length is 17 residues. CDR1 is MNHNS and CDR2 is SASEGT in the germline V gene. The ends were cut back, 4 bases at V and 4 bases at J, with 20 bases in the middle. This CDR3 reads CASSASGTPRPGNTIYF. The CDR3 DNA reads TGTGCCAGCAGTGCGTCCGGGACGCCGAGACCAGGAAACACCATATATTTT.

This chain joins TRBV19 and TRBJ1-1; the D is unclear. Germline-derived CDR1 and CDR2 are LNHDA and SQIVND (reference sequence). CDR3 length: 16 amino acids. V gave up 3 bases and J gave up 3 bases, with 17 bases separating them. This CDR3 is CASSIPGVLRYTEAFF. CDR3 DNA: TGTGCCAGTAGTATCCCCGGGGTCTTACGCTACACTGAAGCTTTCTTT.

This clone was found many times. The chain is built from TRBV7-9 and TRBJ2-7, with 7 nucleotides matching TRBD1. The CDR3 totals 14 residues. The junction had 4 bases not matched to a gene; V was cut back by 5 bases and J by 0 bases. In germline, CDR1 is SEHNR, CDR2 FQNEAQ (reference sequence). The CDR3 is CASSTTGLSYEQYF. CDR3 DNA sequence: TGTGCCAGCAGCACGACAGGGCTCTCCTACGAGCAGTACTTC.

The chain couples TRBV5-6 to TRBJ1-3, with unresolved D. The CDR3 has 15 residues. Germline V gene data show CDR1 as SGHDT and CDR2 as YYEEEE. V was trimmed by 4 bases and J by 0 bases, leaving 11 bases between them. The CDR3 DNA is TGTGCCAGCAGCCCTGGGGAAAGCTCTGGAAACACCATATATTTT. Translation gives CASSPGESSGNTIYF.

The V call is TRBV6-6, the J call TRBJ1-2; D possibly corresponds to TRBD1 (6 bases). V was trimmed by 0 bases and J by 6 bases, leaving 11 bases between them. The CDR3 length is 14 residues. The V gene's germline CDR1 is MNHNY and CDR2 SVGAGI (reference sequence). The CDR3 spells CASSYSTPGDGYTF. As DNA, the CDR3 is TGTGCCAGCAGTTACTCGACCCCAGGGGATGGCTACACCTTC.

This clone came up many times. Other DNA sequences in the same sample also yield this CDR3. V gene TRBV4-2 combines with J gene TRBJ1-5; tentative D call: TRBD1 (5 bases). The CDR3 totals 15 residues. V lost 0 bases to trimming and J lost 1 base, with 7 bases between them. CDR1 is LGHNA and CDR2 is YNFKEQ in the germline V gene. CDR3 amino acids: CASSQDSGSNQPQHF. The CDR3 region has the DNA TGTGCCAGCAGCCAAGACTCAGGGAGCAATCAGCCCCAGCATTTT.

This clone was seen many times. CDR3 region: CATSRVLAGDTGELFF. The CDR3 nucleotides are TGTGCCACCAGCAGAGTACTAGCGGGAGATACCGGGGAGCTGTTTTTT. This chain joins TRBV15 and TRBJ2-2, with TRBD2 matching over 11 bases. CDR3 length: 16 amino acids. Trimming cost V 1 base and J 5 bases; bases outside gene matches: 3. Germline V gives CDR1 LNHNV, CDR2 YYDKDF (reference sequence).

This clone was seen a few times. Other DNA sequences in this sample translate to the same CDR3. The rearrangement links TRBV7-2 to TRBJ2-5; perhaps D is TRBD1 or TRBD2 (5 bases each). V was pared by 1 base and J by 2 bases, with 5 bases between. This CDR3 is 13 amino acids long. From germline, CDR1 is SGHTA and CDR2 FQGNSA. CDR3 loop: CASSLGGQETQYF. CDR3 sequence (DNA): TGTGCCAGCAGCTTAGGGGGGCAAGAGACCCAGTACTTC.

The genes are TRBV28 and TRBJ1-5; D may be TRBD1 (6 bases). With 5 bases removed from V and 0 bases from J, the gap between germline ends came to 11 bases. The CDR3 loop spans 15 amino acids. Germline CDR1 and CDR2: MDHEN and SYDVKM. The CDR3 sequence: CASSTGQISNQPQHF. Written as DNA, the CDR3 is TGTGCCAGCAGTACCGGACAGATTAGCAATCAGCCCCAGCATTTT.

This clone was seen ten or more times. V and J are TRBV7-8 and TRBJ2-2; 7 nucleotides agree with TRBD1. The junction had 10 bases not matched to a gene; V was cut back by 5 bases and J by 7 bases. Looked up from germline, CDR1 is SGHVS and CDR2 is FQNEAQ. The CDR3 runs 15 residues. CDR3 sequence: CASSPRTGSNGELFF. DNA for the CDR3: TGTGCCAGCAGCCCGCGGACAGGTTCGAACGGGGAGCTGTTTTTT.

This clone was observed at least ten times. The rearrangement joins TRBV5-6 to TRBJ2-1; unclear D gene. CDR1 SGHDT and CDR2 YYEEEE come from the germline V gene. This CDR3 contains 12 residues. V was trimmed by 4 bases and J by 7 bases, leaving 9 bases between them. The CDR3 loop reads CASSQPWNEQFF. As DNA, the CDR3 is TGTGCCAGCAGCCAACCTTGGAATGAGCAGTTCTTC.

This clone was counted only a few times. The chain employs TRBV7-2 and TRBJ1-2; TRBD1 is a possible D gene (5 bases). This CDR3 region has 14 residues. Trimming took 7 bases from V and 11 from J, leaving 23 bases between them. CDR1 is SGHTA and CDR2 is FQGNSA in the germline V gene. The CDR3 protein is CASTPAREFLRYTF. The CDR3 bases are TGTGCCAGCACCCCGGCCAGGGAATTCTTACGGTACACCTTC. Full variable domain (rest looked up from reference TRBV7-2 and TRBJ1-2): GAGVSQSPSNKVTEKGKDVELRCDPISGHTALYWYRQSLGQGLEFLIYFQGNSAPDKSGLPSDRFSAERTGGSVSTLTIQRTQQEDSAVYLCASTPAREFLRYTFGSGTRLTVV.

This clone has just a few counts. The chain combines TRBV7-9 with TRBJ2-5; unclear D gene. V shed 3 bases and J shed 3 bases, with 5 bases lying between them. The V gene's germline CDR1 is SEHNR and CDR2 FQNEAQ (reference sequence). The CDR3 sequence is 12 residues long. The CDR3 region is CASSFYEETQYF. DNA for the CDR3: TGTGCCAGCAGCTTCTACGAAGAGACCCAGTACTTC.

This rearrangement joins TRBV5-1 to TRBJ2-5, with 13 bases aligning to TRBD2. There are 15 residues in the CDR3. Trimming removed 4 bases from V and 4 bases from J; junction bases left unmatched: 4. Germline assignment: CDR1 SGHRS and CDR2 YFSETQ. CDR3 sequence reads: CASSVGLAGVETQYF. CDR3 DNA sequence: TGCGCCAGCAGCGTTGGACTAGCGGGAGTAGAGACCCAGTACTTC.

This sequence joins TRBV19 and TRBJ2-1; tentatively, D is TRBD1 (6 bases). The CDR3 has 17 amino acids. Per germline, CDR1 LNHDA and CDR2 SQIVND (reference sequence). The ends were cut back, 3 bases at V and 7 bases at J, with 22 bases in the middle. The CDR3 DNA reads as TGTGCCAGTAGTATCCAGGGACAAGGGGTGGGGAGAAATGAGCAGTTCTTC. Its translation is CASSIQGQGVGRNEQFF.

This clone was counted between two and nine times. The V call is TRBV7-9, the J call TRBJ2-3, with 12 nucleotides matching TRBD2. Germline values: CDR1 SEHNR, CDR2 FQNEAQ (reference sequence). The CDR3 has 16 residues. J lost 0 bases, V lost 6 bases, and 4 bases had no gene match. Here the CDR3 reads CASSQGTSGSTDTQYF. Written as DNA, the CDR3 is TGTGCCAGCAGTCAAGGGACTAGCGGGAGCACAGATACGCAGTATTTT. Drawing the rest from reference TRBV7-9 and TRBJ2-3, the complete variable domain is DTGVSQNPRHKITKRGQNVTFRCDPISEHNRLYWYRQTLGQGPEFLTYFQNEAQLEKSRLLSDRFSAERPKGSFSTLEIQRTEQGDSAMYLCASSQGTSGSTDTQYFGPGTRLTVL.

This clone has a handful of counts. The chain has TRBV28 and TRBJ2-7; D remains ambiguous. Germline-derived CDR1 and CDR2 are MDHEN and SYDVKM. Trimming took off 6 bases at V and 7 bases at J, with 13 bases between the two ends. This CDR3 is built from 12 residues. The CDR3 region is CASSTSRWEQYF. The CDR3 coding sequence is TGTGCCAGCAGCACGTCTAGGTGGGAGCAGTACTTC.

The sample holds many counts of this clone. The V call is TRBV2, the J call TRBJ1-4, with 8 positions matching TRBD1. The V and J ends lost 6 bases and 8 bases, in that order; junction bases with no gene match: 8. From germline, CDR1 is SNHLY and CDR2 FYNNEI. CDR3 length equals 14 residues. The CDR3 loop reads CASRRTGSKEKLFF. Written as DNA, the CDR3 is TGTGCCAGCAGGAGGACAGGGTCGAAGGAAAAACTGTTTTTT.

This clone was found many times. This rearrangement joins TRBV7-2 to TRBJ2-7; the D gene is possibly TRBD2 (6 bases). This CDR3 is built from 15 residues. CDR1 and CDR2 from the germline V gene are SGHTA and FQGNSA. The V end lost 1 base, the J end lost 3 bases, and 13 bases lay between the germline ends. The CDR3 DNA sequence: TGTGCCAGCAGCTTAGGAGTTCCGGGGGTCTACGAGCAGTACTTC. This encodes CASSLGVPGVYEQYF.

This clone has more than one count but fewer than ten. This chain uses TRBV27 with TRBJ2-7; the D is unclear. The CDR3 runs to 14 residues. Looked up from germline, CDR1 is MNHEY and CDR2 is SMNVEV (reference sequence). V lost 2 bases to trimming and J lost 4 bases, with 12 bases between them. Written as DNA, the CDR3 is TGTGCCAGCAGTTTACGGCGGACGCCTTACGAGCAGTACTTC. Amino acids: CASSLRRTPYEQYF.

This clone was counted between two and nine times. In DNA form, the CDR3 reads TGCAGCGTCGGACAGGGCGGCGATCAGCCCCAGCATTTT. It translates to CSVGQGGDQPQHF. The V gene is TRBV29-1, the J gene TRBJ1-5; 8 bases are a match to TRBD1. Germline lookup yields CDR1 SQVTM and CDR2 ANQGSEA. V lost 6 bases to trimming and J lost 5 bases; unmatched junction nucleotides: 6. This CDR3 has 13 residues. Based on the CDR3 plus reference TRBV29-1 and TRBJ1-5, the full variable domain is SAVISQKPSRDICQRGTSLTIQCQVDSQVTMMFWYRQQPGQSLTLIATANQGSEATYESGFVIDKFPISRPNLTFSTLTVSNMSPEDSSIYLCSVGQGGDQPQHFGDGTRLSIL.

The chain carries TRBV4-1 and TRBJ2-4; maybe TRBD2 (5 bases). CDR1 is MGHRA, CDR2 YSYEKL, per germline. CDR3 length equals 15 residues. Trimming took 1 base from V and 2 from J, leaving 9 bases between them. The DNA for the CDR3 is TGCGCCAGCAGCCAAGTCGGGGTAACCAAAAACATTCAGTACTTC. Translating gives CASSQVGVTKNIQYF.

This clone was counted a few times. The chain couples TRBV27 to TRBJ2-1; 7 nucleotides align to TRBD1. The V segment lost 3 bases and the J segment 5 bases; nucleotides outside the gene matches: 4. Germline CDR1 MNHEY, CDR2 SMNVEV (reference sequence). The CDR3 consists of 14 residues. CDR3 in amino acids: CASSFLQGNNEQFF. CDR3 DNA: TGTGCCAGCAGTTTTCTACAGGGGAACAATGAGCAGTTCTTC.

This clone was recorded a few times. The chain's CDR3 is CASSQGGGFGQPQHF. The CDR3 bases are TGCGCCAGCAGCCAAGGTGGCGGGTTCGGTCAGCCCCAGCATTTT. The chain joins TRBV4-3 to TRBJ1-5; D is unclear. The V gene's germline CDR1 is LGHNA and CDR2 YSLEER. The CDR3 length is 15 residues. The V end lost 1 base, the J end lost 6 bases, and 13 bases lay between the germline ends.